The 27 T cell receptor beta chains presented below share a single source sample, sequenced in a study of blood T cell repertoires in COVID-19. Sequencing was performed with immunoSEQ multiplex PCR; in TCRdb, only in-frame clones are kept and a portion is missing. The table has about 210,000 clones, around four fifths seen once; the top ten hold about 10%. Sequencing used peripheral blood. The origin of the receptors is an elderly woman with COVID-19, enrolled during active disease.

The chain recombines TRBV9 with TRBJ2-3, with TRBD2 matching over 8 bases. Germline V gene sequence: CDR1 SGDLS, CDR2 YYNGEE. The V and J ends lost 3 bases and 3 bases, in that order; junction bases with no gene match: 3. This CDR3 contains 14 residues. The CDR3 DNA follows: TGTGCCAGCAGCGGACCGGGGGGGACAGATACGCAGTATTTT. Amino acid sequence: CASSGPGGTDTQYF.

The V gene is TRBV7-2, the J gene TRBJ1-1, with unresolved D. The germline gives CDR1 SGHTA, CDR2 FQGNSA. V shed 5 bases and J shed 9 bases, with 13 bases lying between them. The CDR3 sequence is 12 residues long. The CDR3 DNA follows: TGTGCCAGCAGCCTTAAAGCACAGAAAGCTTTCTTT. Its protein product is CASSLKAQKAFF.

V gene TRBV7-9 combines with J gene TRBJ1-4; 7 nucleotides match TRBD1. Germline-derived CDR1 and CDR2 are SEHNR and FQNEAQ (reference sequence). Trimming cost V 5 bases and J 5 bases; bases outside gene matches: 8. The CDR3 extends over 15 amino acids. The CDR3 DNA reads as TGTGCCAGCAGCACTTTGACAGGGCCGAATGAAAAACTGTTTTTT. It codes for CASSTLTGPNEKLFF.

The chain is built from TRBV19 and TRBJ1-2; unclear D gene. The CDR3 covers 13 residues. V was trimmed by 3 bases and J by 3 bases, leaving 8 bases between them. Germline V gene lookup returns CDR1 LNHDA and CDR2 SQIVND (reference sequence). The DNA for the CDR3 is TGTGCCAGTAGTATCGGACTGGACTATGGCTACACCTTC. It specifies CASSIGLDYGYTF.

The chain joins TRBV2 to TRBJ2-2; 7 positions agree with TRBD2. CDR3 length: 15 residues. In germline, CDR1 is SNHLY, CDR2 FYNNEI. The V segment lost 5 bases and the J segment 1 base; nucleotides outside the gene matches: 4. The CDR3 DNA follows: TGTGCCAGCAGTAACGGGGGGATGAACACCGGGGAGCTGTTTTTT. Amino acid sequence: CASSNGGMNTGELFF.

The rearrangement joins TRBV28 to TRBJ1-3, with TRBD1 matching 10 bases. The length of the CDR3 is 14 residues. Trimming removed 7 bases from V and 4 bases from J; junction bases left unmatched: 4. Germline-derived CDR1 and CDR2 are MDHEN and SYDVKM. CDR3 nucleotide sequence: TGTGCCAGCAACGGACAGGGGGGAGGAAACACCATATATTTT. This translates into CASNGQGGGNTIYF.

The gene calls are TRBV9 and TRBJ1-4, with a weak D call TRBD1 (5 bases). The germline CDR1 and CDR2 sequences are SGDLS and YYNGEE. This CDR3 region has 15 residues. Trimming left V 4 bases short and J 8 bases short, with 18 bases between. The CDR3 here is CASSPRLGGSEKLFF. The CDR3 nucleotides are TGTGCCAGCAGCCCGAGGCTGGGGGGGAGCGAAAAACTGTTTTTT.

The chain joins TRBV6-5 to TRBJ2-5, with 11 positions matching TRBD2. CDR1 is MNHEY, CDR2 SVGAGI, per germline. V gave up 6 bases and J gave up 5 bases; unmatched junction bases: 5. This CDR3 region has 14 residues. This CDR3 is CASRLLAGVETQYF. In DNA, the CDR3 is TGTGCCAGCAGGTTACTAGCGGGGGTGGAGACCCAGTACTTC.

This clone was seen once. V is TRBV30 and J is TRBJ1-1; TRBD1 is a possible D gene (6 bases). The germline V gene has CDR1 GTSNPN and CDR2 SVGIG (reference sequence). V lost 4 bases and J 2 bases, leaving 11 bases between the germline ends. This CDR3 is 13 amino acids long. In DNA form, the CDR3 reads TGTGCCTGGATACAGGGACCCAACACTGAAGCTTTCTTT. It specifies CAWIQGPNTEAFF.

The V gene is TRBV5-1, the J gene TRBJ2-3; TRBD2 aligns across 12 bases. The J segment lost 3 bases and the V segment lost 1 base, leaving 3 bases of the junction unmatched. Germline CDR1 and CDR2: SGHRS and YFSETQ. The CDR3 is made up of 16 amino acids. The CDR3 spells CASSLRTSGETDTQYF. The CDR3 DNA reads TGCGCCAGCAGCTTGCGGACTAGCGGGGAGACAGATACGCAGTATTTT.

This clone appeared a single time. This chain connects TRBV28 to TRBJ1-1; 9 nucleotides align to TRBD1. Unmatched junction bases numbered 5, after V lost 6 bases and J lost 0 bases. The CDR3 has 15 amino acids. Germline CDR1 MDHEN, CDR2 SYDVKM. The CDR3 DNA follows: TGTGCCAGCAGGGGGACAGGGACTATGAACACTGAAGCTTTCTTT. Translated, it gives CASRGTGTMNTEAFF.

This chain uses TRBV5-1 with TRBJ1-4; maybe TRBD1 (5 bases). Looked up from germline, CDR1 is SGHRS and CDR2 is YFSETQ. Trimming shortened V by 4 bases and J by 4 bases, and 14 bases separated the two germline ends. The CDR3 covers 15 residues. Here the CDR3 reads CASSTVGAGNEKLFF. CDR3 bases: TGCGCCAGCAGCACGGTAGGGGCCGGTAATGAAAAACTGTTTTTT.

The genes are TRBV4-2 and TRBJ2-5; 8 bases are shared with TRBD2. This CDR3 is 16 amino acids long. Looked up from germline, CDR1 is LGHNA and CDR2 is YNFKEQ. V shed 4 bases, J shed 5 bases, and the junction held 12 bases outside the gene matches. In DNA form, the CDR3 reads TGTGCCAGCAGCCCTGAGGGAATAGCGGGACGTGAGACCCAGTACTTC. This sequence encodes CASSPEGIAGRETQYF.

This chain connects TRBV11-2 to TRBJ2-2; TRBD1 agrees at 8 bases. V lost 5 bases to trimming and J lost 4 bases; unmatched junction nucleotides: 6. This CDR3 is built from 15 residues. Germline lookup yields CDR1 SGHAT and CDR2 FQNNGV. CDR3 sequence (DNA): TGTGCCAGCAGCAACGGACAGGGCCTCACCGGGGAGCTGTTTTTT. Residues: CASSNGQGLTGELFF.

The chain carries TRBV6-1 and TRBJ2-5; 8 positions agree with TRBD1. The germline CDR1 and CDR2 sequences are MNHNS and SASEGT. V gave up 3 bases and J gave up 5 bases; unmatched junction bases: 8. The CDR3 is made up of 15 amino acids. Here the CDR3 DNA reads TGTGCCAGCAGTGAGGGACAGGCCCGGGTGGAGACCCAGTACTTC. Its protein product is CASSEGQARVETQYF.

The V gene is TRBV2, the J gene TRBJ1-2, with 9 positions matching TRBD1. This CDR3 is 13 amino acids long. Germline V CDR1 and CDR2: SNHLY, FYNNEI. J was trimmed by 5 bases and V by 7 bases; bases with no gene match: 5. CDR3 protein: CASNPGTGYGYTF. CDR3 DNA: TGTGCCAGCAACCCCGGGACAGGGTATGGCTACACCTTC.

V and J are TRBV6-2 or TRBV6-3 and TRBJ1-2, with 9 bases identical to TRBD1. This CDR3 has 16 residues. J gave up 5 bases and V 5 bases, and 12 bases lay outside the gene matches. Germline V gene data show CDR1 as MNHEY and CDR2 as SVGEGT. The CDR3 loop is CASSLDRGRPGYGYTF. As DNA, the CDR3 is TGTGCCAGCAGTCTGGACAGGGGACGGCCTGGGTATGGCTACACCTTC.

The chain couples TRBV30 to TRBJ2-3, with 8 bases aligning to TRBD2. This CDR3 region has 15 residues. With 0 bases clipped from V and 2 bases from J, the junction kept 4 bases outside the gene matches. Germline CDR1 GTSNPN, CDR2 SVGIG (reference sequence). For the CDR3, the DNA is TGTGCCTGGAGTGTAAGGCGGGGGGCCACAGATACGCAGTATTTT. It is translated as CAWSVRRGATDTQYF.

This clone has just one count. The rearrangement links TRBV4-1 to TRBJ1-2, with D possibly TRBD1 on 6 matching bases. The germline V gene has CDR1 MGHRA and CDR2 YSYEKL. CDR3 length: 15 residues. Trimming cost V 4 bases and J 4 bases, with 16 bases left between them. In DNA form, the CDR3 reads TGCGCCAGCAGCCCAGGGGCCACAACCCCCTATGGCTACACCTTC. It yields the protein CASSPGATTPYGYTF.

The gene calls are TRBV19 and TRBJ1-2; possible D gene TRBD1, 5 bases. The germline V and J ends were trimmed by 7 bases and 9 bases, with 18 bases remaining between them. CDR1 and CDR2 (germline): LNHDA, SQIVND (reference sequence). CDR3 length equals 13 residues. CDR3 in DNA: TGTGCCAGTACTCGACGTGGGGCGGTAAGCTACACCTTC. This encodes CASTRRGAVSYTF.

J is TRBJ1-1 and V is TRBV2, with 8 nucleotides matching TRBD1. CDR3 size: 14 residues. V shed 6 bases and J 5 bases; nucleotides not matched to a gene: 8. Germline V gene lookup returns CDR1 SNHLY and CDR2 FYNNEI. The CDR3 nucleotides are TGTGCCAGCAGGCGCCAGGACAGGGCAACTGAAGCTTTCTTT. It specifies CASRRQDRATEAFF.

This chain uses TRBV5-6 with TRBJ1-1; 9 bases line up with TRBD1. The J segment lost 4 bases and the V segment lost 1 base, leaving 2 bases of the junction unmatched. Germline lookup yields CDR1 SGHDT and CDR2 YYEEEE. CDR3 length equals 14 residues. DNA for the CDR3: TGTGCCAGCAGCTTGACAGGGGGCGTCACTGAAGCTTTCTTT. This sequence encodes CASSLTGGVTEAFF.

V is TRBV18 and J is TRBJ2-7; D unresolved. Trimming took off 0 bases at V and 6 bases at J, with 12 bases between the two ends. The germline CDR1 and CDR2 sequences are KGHSH and LQKENI. The CDR3 spans 14 residues. The CDR3 nucleotides are TGTGCCAGCTCACCACCGGGCAACTCCGGCGAGCAGTACTTC. Encoded protein: CASSPPGNSGEQYF.

V gene TRBV24-1 combines with J gene TRBJ2-2; possible D gene TRBD1, 5 bases. CDR1 and CDR2 from the germline V gene are KGHDR and SFDVKD. The V gene lost 1 base and the J gene lost 0 bases, with 14 bases spanning the gap. The length of the CDR3 is 18 residues. This CDR3 is CATSDLPGWSANTGELFF. CDR3 DNA: TGTGCCACCAGTGATTTACCAGGGTGGAGTGCGAACACCGGGGAGCTGTTTTTT.

V is TRBV19 and J is TRBJ1-2, with D perhaps matching TRBD1 (6 bases). The CDR3 runs 15 residues. CDR1 and CDR2 from the germline V gene are LNHDA and SQIVND (reference sequence). Between the trimmed V and J ends, which lost 4 bases and 8 bases, there was a span of 20 bases. As DNA, the CDR3 is TGTGCCAGTAGTACCCTCGGGACAAGACCTGAAGGCTACACCTTC. It translates to CASSTLGTRPEGYTF.

The chain joins TRBV6-5 to TRBJ2-7; 7 nucleotides agree with TRBD1. After removal of 6 bases from V and 2 bases from J, the junction contained 4 bases not matched to a gene. The CDR3 spans 13 residues. The germline CDR1 and CDR2 sequences are MNHEY and SVGAGI. This chain's CDR3 is CASRPQGTYEQYV. The CDR3 nucleotides read TGTGCCAGCAGGCCACAGGGGACCTACGAGCAGTACGTC.

CDR3 sequence: CASSLATGGAETQYF. As DNA, the CDR3 is TGTGCCAGCAGCCTTGCGACAGGGGGCGCAGAGACCCAGTACTTC. This chain connects TRBV3-1 (or the pseudogene TRBV3-2) to TRBJ2-5, with 10 bases fitting TRBD1. Germline loops: CDR1 LGHDT, CDR2 YNNKEL (reference sequence). The CDR3 totals 15 residues. The junction had 6 bases not matched to a gene; V was cut back by 4 bases and J by 4 bases.